The 3 T cell receptor beta chains below all came from one sample that was sequenced in a study of CD4 T cell repertoires in COVID-19. TCRdb's copy holds only in-frame clones and misses some; the assay was immunoSEQ multiplex PCR. The sample comprises about 75,000 clones, roughly 85% of which are singletons, and 0.45% to 0.7% rests with the top ten. The sample was CD4+ T cells from peripheral blood, taken after recovery from COVID-19. These receptors were collected from a human donor who had COVID-19.

The chain has TRBV5-4 and TRBJ2-5; TRBD1 aligns across 11 bases. The germline gives CDR1 SGHNT, CDR2 YYREEE (reference sequence). The CDR3 spans 15 residues. Unmatched junction bases numbered 7, after V lost 4 bases and J lost 5 bases. CDR3 DNA: TGTGCCAGCAGCCCGGGGACAGGGGGACTGGAGACCCAGTACTTC. It specifies CASSPGTGGLETQYF. The full variable domain, in which reference TRBV5-4 and TRBJ2-5 provide the parts outside the CDR3, is ETGVTQSPTHLIKTRGQQVTLRCSSQSGHNTVSWYQQALGQGPQFIFQYYREEENGRGNFPPRFSGLQFPNYSSELNVNALELDDSALYLCASSPGTGGLETQYFGPGTRLLVL.

The chain uses TRBV7-9 and TRBJ2-7; 8 bases are a match to TRBD2. J was trimmed by 6 bases and V by 3 bases; bases with no gene match: 13. Germline V CDR1 and CDR2: SEHNR, FQNEAQ (reference sequence). The CDR3 sequence is 16 residues long. CDR3 residues: CASSLGAGGLSPEQYF. The CDR3 DNA is TGTGCCAGCAGCTTGGGGGCGGGGGGTCTATCCCCCGAGCAGTACTTC.

The rearrangement uses TRBV7-2 and TRBJ2-1, with D perhaps given as TRBD1 or TRBD2 (5 bases each). Deletions cut 5 bases from V and 9 bases from J, with 14 bases between. Germline lookup yields CDR1 SGHTA and CDR2 FQGNSA. The CDR3 covers 13 residues. The CDR3 loop is CASSPGTVREQFF. CDR3 coding DNA: TGTGCCAGCAGCCCTGGGACCGTCCGTGAGCAGTTCTTC.